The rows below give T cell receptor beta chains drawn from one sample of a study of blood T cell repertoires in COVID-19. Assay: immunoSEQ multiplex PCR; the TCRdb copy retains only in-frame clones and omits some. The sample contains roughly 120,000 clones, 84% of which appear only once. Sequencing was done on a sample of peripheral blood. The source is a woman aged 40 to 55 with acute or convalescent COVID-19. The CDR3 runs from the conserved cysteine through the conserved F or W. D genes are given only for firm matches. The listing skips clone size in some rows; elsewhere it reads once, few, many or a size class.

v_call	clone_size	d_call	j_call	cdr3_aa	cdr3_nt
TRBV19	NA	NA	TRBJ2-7	CASSIDGAPLYEQYF	TGTGCCAGTAGTATAGATGGGGCGCCACTATACGAGCAGTACTTC
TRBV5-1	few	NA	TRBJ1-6	CASSSSSYNSPLHF	TGCGCCAGCAGCTCGAGCTCCTATAATTCACCCCTCCACTTT
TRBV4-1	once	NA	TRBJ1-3	CASSQEGGDISSGNTIYF	TGCGCCAGCAGCCAAGAGGGGGGAGATATAAGCTCTGGAAACACCATATATTTT
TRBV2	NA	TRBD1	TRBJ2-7	CASSEGTGGSYEQYF	TGTGCCAGCAGCGAGGGGACAGGGGGCTCCTACGAGCAGTACTTC
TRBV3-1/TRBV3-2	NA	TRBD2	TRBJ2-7	CASSQLAGRSYEQYF	TGTGCCAGCAGCCAACTAGCGGGGCGATCCTACGAGCAGTACTTC
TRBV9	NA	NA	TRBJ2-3	CASSEQGTDTQYF	TGTGCCAGCAGCGAGCAGGGGACAGATACGCAGTATTTT
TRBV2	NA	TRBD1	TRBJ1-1	CASISTGWTEAFF	TGTGCCAGCATATCGACAGGGTGGACTGAAGCTTTCTTT
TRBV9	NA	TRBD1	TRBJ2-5	CASSVRDRGLQETQYF	TGTGCCAGCAGCGTCCGGGACAGGGGACTCCAAGAGACCCAGTACTTC
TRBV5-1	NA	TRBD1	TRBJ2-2	CASSPRTGGGTGELFF	TGCGCCAGCAGCCCCCGGACAGGGGGAGGAACCGGGGAGCTGTTTTTT
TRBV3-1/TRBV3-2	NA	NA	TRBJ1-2	CASSQWGRGYGYTF	TGTGCCAGCAGCCAATGGGGCAGGGGTTATGGCTACACCTTC
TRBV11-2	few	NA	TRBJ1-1	CASSLDQNTEAFF	TGTGCCAGCAGCTTAGATCAAAACACTGAAGCTTTCTTT
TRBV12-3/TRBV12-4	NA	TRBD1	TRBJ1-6	CASSFAGGSPLHF	TGTGCCAGCAGTTTCGCAGGGGGTTCACCCCTCCACTTT
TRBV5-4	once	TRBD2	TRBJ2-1	CASSPGRGAGGFSYNEQFF	TGTGCCAGCAGCCCCGGCCGGGGGGCGGGGGGATTCTCCTACAATGAGCAGTTCTTC
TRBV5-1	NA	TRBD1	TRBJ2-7	CASSLAGGAYEQYF	TGCGCCAGCAGCTTGGCAGGGGGAGCCTACGAGCAGTACTTC
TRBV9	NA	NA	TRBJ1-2	CASSARESYTF	TGTGCCAGCAGCGCCCGAGAGAGCTACACCTTC
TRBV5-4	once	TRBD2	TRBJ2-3	CASKAGGRGTDTQYF	TGTGCCAGCAAAGCGGGGGGGCGGGGCACAGATACGCAGTATTTT
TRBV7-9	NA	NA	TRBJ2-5	CASSLSGQETQYF	TGTGCCAGCAGCCTCAGCGGCCAAGAGACCCAGTACTTC
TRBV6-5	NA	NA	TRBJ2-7	CASSPTRTAGEQYF	TGTGCCAGCAGTCCCACCCGGACAGCAGGGGAGCAGTACTTC
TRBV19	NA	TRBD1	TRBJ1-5	CASSMDRISNQPQHF	TGTGCCAGTAGTATGGACAGGATAAGCAATCAGCCCCAGCATTTT
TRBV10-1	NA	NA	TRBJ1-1	CASSEYRGTEAFF	TGCGCCAGCAGTGAGTATAGGGGAACTGAAGCTTTCTTT
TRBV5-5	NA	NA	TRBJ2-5	CASSLVGGQETQYF	TGTGCCAGCAGCTTGGTAGGGGGTCAAGAGACCCAGTACTTC
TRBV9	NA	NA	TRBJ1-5	CASSVGAGGSQPQHF	TGTGCCAGCAGCGTAGGGGCGGGGGGTAGCCAGCCCCAGCATTTT
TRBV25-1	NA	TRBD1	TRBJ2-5	CASADRGRRQETQYF	TGTGCCAGCGCAGACAGGGGGCGGCGGCAAGAGACCCAGTACTTC
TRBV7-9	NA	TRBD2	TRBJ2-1	CASSLAKGLAGNNEQFF	TGTGCCAGCAGCTTAGCGAAGGGACTAGCGGGAAACAATGAGCAGTTCTTC
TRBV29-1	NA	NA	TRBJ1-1	CSVPGGGRTEAFF	TGCAGCGTCCCCGGGGGGGGGAGAACTGAAGCTTTCTTT
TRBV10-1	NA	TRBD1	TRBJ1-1	CASSETGTAAFF	TGCGCCAGCAGTGAGACCGGGACAGCAGCTTTCTTT
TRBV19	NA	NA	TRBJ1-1	CASSIGLVSPPPEAFF	TGTGCCAGTAGTATCGGGTTGGTCAGCCCTCCTCCTGAAGCTTTCTTT
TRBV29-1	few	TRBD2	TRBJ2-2	CSVSGTKNTGELFF	TGCAGCGTGTCCGGGACTAAGAACACCGGGGAGCTGTTTTTT
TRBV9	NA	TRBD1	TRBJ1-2	CASSLTGGAFGYTF	TGTGCCAGCAGCTTAACAGGGGGCGCCTTTGGCTACACCTTC
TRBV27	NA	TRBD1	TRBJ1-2	CASRRQGLSGYTF	TGTGCCAGCAGGAGACAGGGGCTGAGTGGCTACACCTTC
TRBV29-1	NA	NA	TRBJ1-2	CSVVGDYGYTF	TGCAGCGTTGTCGGGGACTATGGCTACACCTTC
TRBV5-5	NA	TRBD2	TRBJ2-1	CASSFRAPSGGAGSYNEQFF	TGTGCCAGCAGCTTTCGGGCCCCTAGCGGGGGGGCAGGGTCCTACAATGAGCAGTTCTTC
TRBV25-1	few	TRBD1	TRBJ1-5	CASRGQGNQPQHF	TGTGCCAGCAGAGGACAGGGCAATCAGCCCCAGCATTTT
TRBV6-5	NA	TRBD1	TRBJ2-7	CASRQGSEQYF	TGTGCCAGCAGACAGGGGTCGGAGCAGTACTTC
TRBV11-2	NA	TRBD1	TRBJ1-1	CASSAWTGDTEAFF	TGTGCCAGCAGCGCCTGGACAGGGGACACTGAAGCTTTCTTT
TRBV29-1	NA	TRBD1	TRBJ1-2	CSVHGQGAGYTF	TGCAGCGTACACGGACAGGGTGCGGGCTACACCTTC